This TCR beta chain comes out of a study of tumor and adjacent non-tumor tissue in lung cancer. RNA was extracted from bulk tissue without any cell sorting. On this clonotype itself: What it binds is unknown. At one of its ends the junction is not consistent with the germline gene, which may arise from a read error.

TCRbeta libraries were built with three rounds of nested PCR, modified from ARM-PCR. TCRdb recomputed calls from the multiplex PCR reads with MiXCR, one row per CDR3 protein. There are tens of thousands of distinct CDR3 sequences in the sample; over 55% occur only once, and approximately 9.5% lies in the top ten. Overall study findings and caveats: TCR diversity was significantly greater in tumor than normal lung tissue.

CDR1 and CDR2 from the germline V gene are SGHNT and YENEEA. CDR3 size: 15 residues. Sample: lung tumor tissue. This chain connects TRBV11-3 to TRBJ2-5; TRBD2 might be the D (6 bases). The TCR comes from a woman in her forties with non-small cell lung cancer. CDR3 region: CASILEWSRGDTQYF. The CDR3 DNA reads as TGTGCCAGCATCTTAGAATGGTCCCGCGGGGATACCCAGTACTTC.